The T cell receptor beta chain described here comes from a study of a mutant IDH1 vaccine in newly diagnosed glioma. Across the whole study: Beforehand, treatment had been radiotherapy, temozolomide, or both; the majority received both.

The sample's time point: week 23, last vaccination. In the vaccine, a single dose held 300 ug of the mutant IDH1 20-mer peptide, along with topical imiquimod. This CDR3 has 14 amino acids. V was cut by 4 bases and J by 7 bases, with 14 bases left in between. Germline CDR1 is SGHKS and CDR2 is YYEKEE (reference sequence). Measured with immunoSEQ multiplex PCR; TCRdb has only the in-frame clones, and not every one. The data contain 50,000 to 60,000 clones, 75% to 85% of them singletons. As for this clone: The antigen remains unidentified.

The chain combines TRBV5-5 with TRBJ2-2; tentatively, D is TRBD2 (5 bases). Sequenced here: PBMCs, sampled from a glioma patient whose treatment included an IDH1 peptide vaccine. The source is a man in his forties with glioma. CDR3 residues: CASSRMDSYGELFF. In nucleotides, the CDR3 is TGTGCCAGCAGCCGTATGGACTCCTACGGGGAGCTGTTTTTT.